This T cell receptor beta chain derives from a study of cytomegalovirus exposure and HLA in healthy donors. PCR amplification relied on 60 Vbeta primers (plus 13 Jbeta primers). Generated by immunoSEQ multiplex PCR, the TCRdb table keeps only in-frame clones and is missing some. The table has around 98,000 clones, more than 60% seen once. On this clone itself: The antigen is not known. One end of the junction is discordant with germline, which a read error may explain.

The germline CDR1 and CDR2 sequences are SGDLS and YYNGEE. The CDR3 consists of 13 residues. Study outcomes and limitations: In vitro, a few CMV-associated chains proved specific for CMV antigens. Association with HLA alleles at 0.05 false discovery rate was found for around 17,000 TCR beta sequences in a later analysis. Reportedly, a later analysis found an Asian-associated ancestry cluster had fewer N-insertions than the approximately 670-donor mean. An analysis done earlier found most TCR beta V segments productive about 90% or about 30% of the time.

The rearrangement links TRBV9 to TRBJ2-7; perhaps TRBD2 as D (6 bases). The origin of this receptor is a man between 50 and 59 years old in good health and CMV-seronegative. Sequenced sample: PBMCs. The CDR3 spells CAGSTSGGYEQYF. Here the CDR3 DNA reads TGTGCCGGCAGCACCTCCGGGGGATACGAGCAGTACTTC. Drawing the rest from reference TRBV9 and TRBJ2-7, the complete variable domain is DSGVTQTPKHLITATGQRVTLRCSPRSGDLSVYWYQQSLDQGLQFLIQYYNGEERAKGNILERFSAQQFPDLHSELNLSSLELGDSALYFCAGSTSGGYEQYFGPGTRLTVT.